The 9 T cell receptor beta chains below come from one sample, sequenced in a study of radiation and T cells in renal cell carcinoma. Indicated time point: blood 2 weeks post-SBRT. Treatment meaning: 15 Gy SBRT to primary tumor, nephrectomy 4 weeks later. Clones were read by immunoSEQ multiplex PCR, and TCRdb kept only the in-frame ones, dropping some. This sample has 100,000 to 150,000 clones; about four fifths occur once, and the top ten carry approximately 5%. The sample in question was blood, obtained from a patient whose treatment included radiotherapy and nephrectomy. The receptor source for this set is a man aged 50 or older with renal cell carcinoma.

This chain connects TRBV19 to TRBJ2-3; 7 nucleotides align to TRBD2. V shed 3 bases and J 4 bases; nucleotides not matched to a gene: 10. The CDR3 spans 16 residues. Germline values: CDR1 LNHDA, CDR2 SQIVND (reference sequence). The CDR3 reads CASSILPGGGSDTQYF. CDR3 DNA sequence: TGTGCCAGTAGTATTTTGCCGGGCGGGGGATCAGATACGCAGTATTTT.

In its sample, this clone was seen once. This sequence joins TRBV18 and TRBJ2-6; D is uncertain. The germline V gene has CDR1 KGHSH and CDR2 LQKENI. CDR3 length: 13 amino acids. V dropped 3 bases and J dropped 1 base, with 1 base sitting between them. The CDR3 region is CASSPSGANVLTF. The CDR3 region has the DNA TGTGCCAGCTCACCTTCTGGGGCCAACGTCCTGACTTTC.

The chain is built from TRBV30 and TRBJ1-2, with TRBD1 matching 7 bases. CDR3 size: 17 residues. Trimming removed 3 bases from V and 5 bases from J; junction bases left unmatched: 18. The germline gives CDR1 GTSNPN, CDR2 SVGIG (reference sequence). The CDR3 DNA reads TGTGCCTGGAGCTCATCACGAGTGGCAGGGGGAATGTATGGCTACACCTTC. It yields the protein CAWSSSRVAGGMYGYTF.

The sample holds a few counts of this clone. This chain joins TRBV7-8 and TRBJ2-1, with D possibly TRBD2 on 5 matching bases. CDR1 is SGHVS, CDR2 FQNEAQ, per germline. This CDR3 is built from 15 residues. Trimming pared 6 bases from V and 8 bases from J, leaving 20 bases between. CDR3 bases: TGTGCCAGCAGACCATCCCGGGGAACAGTAGATGAGCAGTTCTTC. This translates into CASRPSRGTVDEQFF.

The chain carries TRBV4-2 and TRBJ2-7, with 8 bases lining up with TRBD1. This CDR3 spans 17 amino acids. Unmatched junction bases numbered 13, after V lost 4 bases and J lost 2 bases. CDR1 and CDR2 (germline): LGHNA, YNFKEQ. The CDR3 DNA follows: TGTGCCAGCAGCCGAGACAATAGACAGGGGTCCCCCTACGAGCAGTACTTC. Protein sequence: CASSRDNRQGSPYEQYF.

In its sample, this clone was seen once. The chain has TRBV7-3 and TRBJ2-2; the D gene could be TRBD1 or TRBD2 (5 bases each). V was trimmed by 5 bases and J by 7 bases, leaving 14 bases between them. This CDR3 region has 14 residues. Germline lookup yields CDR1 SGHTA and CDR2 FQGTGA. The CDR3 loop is CASSHARDGGELFF. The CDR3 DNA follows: TGTGCCAGCAGCCACGCCAGGGACGGCGGGGAGCTGTTTTTT.

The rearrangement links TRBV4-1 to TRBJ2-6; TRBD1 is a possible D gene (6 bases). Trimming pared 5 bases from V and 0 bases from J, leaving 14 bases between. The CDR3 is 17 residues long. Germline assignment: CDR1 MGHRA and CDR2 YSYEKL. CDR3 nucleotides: TGCGCCAGCAGCGCCCGGGACATCAGCTCTGGGGCCAACGTCCTGACTTTC. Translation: CASSARDISSGANVLTF.

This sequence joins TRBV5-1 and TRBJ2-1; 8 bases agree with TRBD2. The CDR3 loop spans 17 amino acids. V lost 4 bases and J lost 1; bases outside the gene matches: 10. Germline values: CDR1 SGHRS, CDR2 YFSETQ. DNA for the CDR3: TGCGCCAGCAGCAGGGAAGCGAGCGGGAGTTCCTACAATGAGCAGTTCTTC. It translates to CASSREASGSSYNEQFF.

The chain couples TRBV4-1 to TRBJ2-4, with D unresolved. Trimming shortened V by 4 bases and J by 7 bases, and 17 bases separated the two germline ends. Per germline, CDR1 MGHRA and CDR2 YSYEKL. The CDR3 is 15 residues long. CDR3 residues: CASSPLELNGNIQYF. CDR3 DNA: TGCGCCAGCAGCCCTCTGGAGTTAAATGGGAACATTCAGTACTTC.